The source of this T cell receptor (beta chain) is a study of T cells after yellow fever vaccination (dated by TCRdb to the late 2010s). Describing the broader study: Libraries from fractions with low cell numbers were prepared with the SMART-Seq v4 Ultra Low Input RNA kit. Blood samples were taken at several timepoints before and after primary and secondary immunization, and bulk PBMC replicates and cell subsets were isolated. Two healthy male donors made up the cohort, one aged 18 to 30 years and the other aged 30 to 40 years. To follow T-cell clones before and after primary and booster YFV17D yellow fever vaccination, bulk TCR alpha and beta repertoires were sequenced over time. Overall study outcomes, separate from this receptor: After the booster, most of the clones that had expanded following primary vaccination were detected again (about 95% of CD4 and around 87% of CD8), which suggests that memory was broadly maintained. Because abundant contaminating clonotypes from the bulk population could be contained in FACS-sorted repertoires, computational filtering was required. The secondary T-cell response was found to be weaker but faster than the primary response, with a peak reached on day 5 rather than on day 15. Because only two donors were included in the study, the extent to which the findings can be generalized is limited. A small fraction of clonotypes appeared in both the CD4 and CD8 compartments, likely as a result of convergent recombination.

The germline ends are 14 bases apart after V is trimmed by 1 base and J by 0 bases. Spanning cysteine to phenylalanine, the CDR3 consists of 17 amino acids. Only the CDR3 portion is preserved as DNA: 51 bases, with reading frame beginning at the first base. The germline V gene (reference sequence) gives CDR1 as SEHNR and CDR2 as FQNEAQ. The treatment or condition label, read with the paper, signifies: live attenuated yellow fever vaccine strain. A standard Ficoll-Paque protocol was used to isolate PBMCs from peripheral blood. Dynabeads CD4 and CD8 positive selection kits were used to isolate the CD4 and CD8 T-cell fractions. TriZol was used to extract RNA from bulk PBMCs, CD4 and CD8 fractions, and dextramer-positive and dextramer-negative fractions. This clonotype was observed a handful of times. Its specific antigen is unknown. No base quality values were provided; no much bigger clone lies one nucleotide off.

TCR cDNA was synthesized by 5'RACE template switching, through which a universal primer site and unique molecular identifiers were introduced. Priming for cDNA synthesis came from both the TCR alpha and TCR beta constant segments. Library amplification involved two PCR steps, and the second step added sample barcodes and sequencing adapters. Sequencing of the libraries was done on either Illumina HiSeq 2500 (2x100 bp) or NovaSeq (2x150 bp). The study's processing was this. MIGEC was used to demultiplex reads and collapse the reads into UMI consensus sequences, and MiXCR was used for V(D)J alignment. Using edgeR on replicate PBMC samples, clonotypes were called vaccine-responding if FDR was below 0.01 and the log2 fold change was above 5 up to day 15. Each bulk clonotype received a CD4 or CD8 identity based on whether the sequenced CD4 or CD8 repertoire contained that clonotype at higher abundance. Using fastp trimming at Q25 and MiXCR clonotype assembly, TCRdb reanalyzed the public sequencing data and kept in-frame beta chains. One record per CDR3 amino acid sequence lists the most common genes and DNA. These V and J calls originate from TCRdb's pipeline instead of the authors' own analysis. Present in this sample are under 300,000 distinct CDR3 sequences, 6.5% to 8.5% of which were seen just once. The ten largest clones capture roughly 0.9% of the sample.

Specimen: CD4+ T cells sorted from PBMCs, collected 15 days after the yellow fever booster vaccination. The chain uses TRBV7-9 and TRBJ2-3; too little of a D gene remains to name it. This receptor was identified in a man aged 30 to 39 who received the YFV17D yellow fever vaccine. CDR3 reads: CASSLGQRPKSTDTQYF. The sequence in DNA is TGTGCCAGCAGCTTAGGGCAGAGGCCGAAAAGCACAGATACGCAGTATTTT.